A selection of T cell receptor beta chains follows, all from one sample in a study of blood T cells in healthy people across ages. TCRdb re-called the 5' RACE reads through MiXCR, storing one row per CDR3 protein. The profile shows 1.8 million or so distinct CDR3 sequences, approximately 40% of them singletons. Sequencing was carried out using blood. Receptors were obtained from a human donor in good health. Each CDR3 is given with its conserved first and last residue. D genes are given only for firm matches. Clone size is not always given. Where it is, it says once, few, many or a class for expanded clones.

v_gene	abundance	d_gene	j_gene	CDR3nt	CDR3aa
TRBV6-2/TRBV6-3	NA	NA	TRBJ1-4	TGTGCCAGCAGTTACGTGCGTCAGCCTAATGAAAAACTGTTTTTT	CASSYVRQPNEKLFF
TRBV20-1	NA	NA	TRBJ1-2	TGCAGTGCTACTAGGAGGGGCAGGCCCTATGGCTACACTTTC	CSATRRGRPYGYTF
TRBV6-5	NA	NA	TRBJ2-3	TGTGCCAGCAGTGGAGGGATTTCTGGCACAGATACGCAGTATTTT	CASSGGISGTDTQYF
TRBV12-5	NA	TRBD2	TRBJ2-5	TGTGCTAGTGGTGTGGGACTAGCGGGGTACCAAGAGACCCAGTACTTC	CASGVGLAGYQETQYF
TRBV7-9	many	NA	TRBJ2-5	TGTGCCAGCAGCTACGGACAGCAAGAGACCCAGTACTTC	CASSYGQQETQYF
TRBV27	NA	TRBD1	TRBJ1-2	TGTGCCAGCAGTCCTTCTTGGGGACAGGCTAACTATGGCTACACCTTC	CASSPSWGQANYGYTF
TRBV7-6	few	NA	TRBJ2-7	TGTGCCAGCAGCTTAGGCAGGGCCATGGAGCAGTACTTC	CASSLGRAMEQYF
TRBV28	NA	NA	TRBJ2-6	TGTGCCAGCAGTTCATCAATTCGTTCTGGGGCCAACGTCCTGACTTTC	CASSSSIRSGANVLTF
TRBV5-6	NA	NA	TRBJ1-1	TGTGCCAGCAGCTTCGTGCTAGGAGAAGCTTTCTTT	CASSFVLGEAFF
TRBV6-2/TRBV6-3	few	NA	TRBJ2-4	TGTGCCAGCAGTTACCGGACTGGGGAGCAGTACTTC	CASSYRTGEQYF
TRBV28	NA	NA	TRBJ2-7	TGTGCCAGCAGTTCGGGGGCAGGGGGCGAGCAGTACTTC	CASSSGAGGEQYF
TRBV15	few	NA	TRBJ1-4	TGTGCCACCAGCAGAGGGGGAATCGGGAGTGAAAAACTGTTTTTT	CATSRGGIGSEKLFF
TRBV20-1	few	NA	TRBJ2-3	TGCAGTGGCTCGCAAAGGCCTGCAGATACGCAGTATTTT	CSGSQRPADTQYF
TRBV3-1	few	TRBD2	TRBJ2-5	TGTGCCAGCACCGAGAGAGCGGGGGGCTTGGAGACCCAGTACTTC	CASTERAGGLETQYF
TRBV20-1	NA	NA	TRBJ1-2	TGCAGTGCTAGTCCGCCAGGCGATTGGCATGGCTACACCTTC	CSASPPGDWHGYTF
TRBV5-1	NA	NA	TRBJ2-3	TGCGCCAGCAGCTTCGGCACAGCATACCCCACAGATACGCAGTATTTT	CASSFGTAYPTDTQYF
TRBV12-3/TRBV12-4	few	NA	TRBJ2-1	TGTGCCAGCAGTTTTGAGGGGGATGAGCAGTTCTTC	CASSFEGDEQFF
TRBV7-2	few	NA	TRBJ2-5	TGTGCCAGCAGCTTAGTCTGGGACACCCAAGAGACCCAGTACTTC	CASSLVWDTQETQYF
TRBV5-5	NA	NA	TRBJ2-5	TGTGCCAGCAGCTTGGAAGGCTCAATGGCGGAGACCCAGTACTTC	CASSLEGSMAETQYF
TRBV6-6	NA	NA	TRBJ1-1	TGTGCCAGCAGTTCTGACAGAATCGGCTCTGAAGCTTTCTTT	CASSSDRIGSEAFF
TRBV20-1	once	NA	TRBJ2-7	TGCAGTGCTAATCGGATCGGAGGGCCCTACGAGCAGTACTTC	CSANRIGGPYEQYF
TRBV11-2	NA	TRBD2	TRBJ2-7	TGTGCCAGCAGCTTAGAAGGAAAACTAGCGACCTACGAGCAGTACTTC	CASSLEGKLATYEQYF
TRBV20-1	NA	TRBD2	TRBJ2-2	TGCAGTGCTAAAAGCGGGGGGGCCTCCGGGGAGCTGTTTTTT	CSAKSGGASGELFF
TRBV12-3/TRBV12-4	few	NA	TRBJ2-5	TGTGCCAGCAGTTTAGAGGCGGGGGCCCAAGAGACCCAGTACTTC	CASSLEAGAQETQYF
TRBV4-3	NA	NA	TRBJ2-3	TGCGCCAGCAGCCAAAGGGTATTGAACACAGATACGCAGTATTTT	CASSQRVLNTDTQYF
TRBV7-2	NA	NA	TRBJ2-7	TGTGCCAGCAGCTTAAGCGCCAGCTACCCCTACGAGCAGTACTTC	CASSLSASYPYEQYF
TRBV7-9	NA	NA	TRBJ1-4	TGTGCCAGCAGCCCGCAGGGGAGAGCTAATGAAAAACTGTTTTTT	CASSPQGRANEKLFF
TRBV4-2	few	TRBD2	TRBJ2-5	TGTGCCAGCAGCCACGGGACTAGCGGGGGGGAAGAGACCCAGTACTTC	CASSHGTSGGEETQYF
TRBV24-1	NA	TRBD2	TRBJ2-7	TGTGCCACCCGGGGAGGGGACTCCTACGAGCAGTACTTC	CATRGGDSYEQYF
TRBV12-5	NA	NA	TRBJ2-5	TGTGCTAGTGGTTTGGTATGGGGGGCGCGTTACCAAGAGACCCAGTACTTC	CASGLVWGARYQETQYF
TRBV4-2	few	NA	TRBJ1-1	TGTGCCAGCAGCCAAGATTCATCTTACGGGGGGGAAGCTTTCTTT	CASSQDSSYGGEAFF
TRBV29-1	few	NA	TRBJ1-2	TGCAGCGTCCGAATGGATGCGGAGTATGGCTACACCTTC	CSVRMDAEYGYTF
TRBV10-3	NA	NA	TRBJ2-7	TGTGCCATCAACGGCGGGGGCTCCCTCTACGAGCAGTACTTC	CAINGGGSLYEQYF
TRBV12-3/TRBV12-4	NA	TRBD1	TRBJ1-2	TGTGCCAGCAGTCCGACAGGGTTTGATGGCTACACCTTC	CASSPTGFDGYTF
TRBV27	few	TRBD1	TRBJ2-3	TGTGCCAGCAGTTTTGGGAGGAGACAGGGGACAGATACGCAGTATTTT	CASSFGRRQGTDTQYF
TRBV3-1	NA	TRBD1	TRBJ1-2	TGTGCCAGCAGCCCATACGGGACAGGGGAGGTCGGCTACACCTTC	CASSPYGTGEVGYTF
TRBV4-3	NA	NA	TRBJ2-7	TGCGCCAGCAGCCAAGGGGTCCGGACATACGAGCAGTACTTC	CASSQGVRTYEQYF
TRBV29-1	many	NA	TRBJ2-4	TGCAGCGTCAGAACGTTAGCCAAAAACATTCAGTACTTC	CSVRTLAKNIQYF
TRBV6-5	NA	TRBD1	TRBJ2-4	TGTGCCAGCAGTTTTTCGGACAGGGGCGGATATGAGCAGTACTTC	CASSFSDRGGYEQYF
TRBV7-2	few	TRBD1	TRBJ1-4	TGTGCCAGCAGCTATCGGACAGGGGTGGGTGAAAAACTGTTTTTT	CASSYRTGVGEKLFF
TRBV4-1	once	TRBD2	TRBJ2-1	TGCGCCGGCAGCCAAGATCTGTCAGCGGGGGTTTACAATGAGCAGTTCTTC	CAGSQDLSAGVYNEQFF
TRBV5-1	NA	TRBD1	TRBJ1-1	TGCGCCAGCAGGGAATCAGGGGGGGCTGAAGCTTTCTTT	CASRESGGAEAFF
TRBV9	few	TRBD1	TRBJ2-3	TGTGCCAGCAGCGTAGGGGGGACAGTCACAGATACGCAGTATTTT	CASSVGGTVTDTQYF
TRBV11-2	NA	TRBD1	TRBJ2-1	TGTGCCAGCAGCTTAACGCCCGGACAGGTCCGGACGGAGCAGTTCTTC	CASSLTPGQVRTEQFF
TRBV18	few	TRBD1	TRBJ2-6	TGTGCCAGCTCACCTTTGTTCGGACAGGGGGCTTCTGGGGCCAACGTCCTGACTTTC	CASSPLFGQGASGANVLTF
TRBV5-1	NA	NA	TRBJ1-2	TGCGCCAGCAGCTTGGATGGGGAAAGAGGCTACACCTTC	CASSLDGERGYTF
TRBV5-6	NA	NA	TRBJ1-2	TGTGCCAGCAGCACAGGACATCGACACCCTAACTATGGCTACACCTTC	CASSTGHRHPNYGYTF
TRBV11-3	once	TRBD2	TRBJ2-1	TGTGCCAGCAGCTCCATTCTAGCGGGTGAGCAGTTCTTC	CASSSILAGEQFF
TRBV4-3	few	NA	TRBJ2-1	TGCGCCAGCAGCCAAGCCGTCGTCAGTTCGGGGAATGAGCAGTTCTTC	CASSQAVVSSGNEQFF
TRBV5-1	few	TRBD1	TRBJ1-4	TGCGCCAGCAGCCCTCGGGACAGATATCGAACTAATGAAAAACTGTTTTTT	CASSPRDRYRTNEKLFF
TRBV27	NA	NA	TRBJ2-3	TGTGCCAGCAGTACGACTGGGGGTACGCAGTATTTT	CASSTTGGTQYF
TRBV7-2	NA	NA	TRBJ2-1	TGTGCCAGCAGCCCCTGGTGGGGAGAAGGTGAGCAGTTCTTC	CASSPWWGEGEQFF
TRBV13	NA	TRBD2	TRBJ2-7	TGTGCCAGCAGTTCCGGGACTAGCGGTAAACGTTACGAGCAGTACTTC	CASSSGTSGKRYEQYF
TRBV6-1	NA	NA	TRBJ2-1	TGTGCCAGCAGCCCCTTTCTAATAGCGCCGGGCAGCTACAATGAGCAGTTCTTC	CASSPFLIAPGSYNEQFF
TRBV7-9	once	NA	TRBJ2-1	TGTGCCAGCAGCTTACGTCCTGGGGGTCTGGTCGGTGAGCAGTTCTTC	CASSLRPGGLVGEQFF